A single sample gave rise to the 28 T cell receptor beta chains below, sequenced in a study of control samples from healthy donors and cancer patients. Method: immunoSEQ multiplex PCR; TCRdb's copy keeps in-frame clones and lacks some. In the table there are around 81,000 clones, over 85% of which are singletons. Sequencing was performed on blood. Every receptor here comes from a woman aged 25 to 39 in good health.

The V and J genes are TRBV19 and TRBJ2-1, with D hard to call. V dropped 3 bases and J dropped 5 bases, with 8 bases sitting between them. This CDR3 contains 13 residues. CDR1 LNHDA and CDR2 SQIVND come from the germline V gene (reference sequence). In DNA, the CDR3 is TGTGCCAGTAGTATTTACGGAAACAATGAGCAGTTCTTC. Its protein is CASSIYGNNEQFF. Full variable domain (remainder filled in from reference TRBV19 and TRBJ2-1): DGGITQSPKYLFRKEGQNVTLSCEQNLNHDAMYWYRQDPGQGLRLIYYSQIVNDFQKGDIAEGYSVSREKKESFPLTVTSAQKNPTAFYLCASSIYGNNEQFFGPGTRLTVL.

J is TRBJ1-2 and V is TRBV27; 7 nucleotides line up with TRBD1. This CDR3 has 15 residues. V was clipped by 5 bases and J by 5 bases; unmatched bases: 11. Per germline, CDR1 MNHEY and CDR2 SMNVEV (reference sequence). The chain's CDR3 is CASSAFDRASYGYTF. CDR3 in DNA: TGTGCCAGCAGTGCATTCGACAGGGCGTCATATGGCTACACCTTC.

In nucleotides, the CDR3 is TGTGCCACCAGTGACCCGACCACGAACTATGGCTACACCTTC. Translated, it gives CATSDPTTNYGYTF. The chain joins TRBV24-1 to TRBJ1-2; D not certain. The V and J ends lost 4 bases and 2 bases respectively, with 10 bases between them. The CDR3 extends over 14 amino acids. Germline V gene data show CDR1 as KGHDR and CDR2 as SFDVKD.

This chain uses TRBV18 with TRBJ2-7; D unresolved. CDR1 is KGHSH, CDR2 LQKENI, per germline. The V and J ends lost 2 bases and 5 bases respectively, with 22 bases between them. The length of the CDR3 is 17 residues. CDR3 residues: CASSPKDLFRGGHEQYF. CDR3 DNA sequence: TGTGCCAGCTCACCAAAAGACCTATTCAGAGGTGGGCACGAGCAGTACTTC.

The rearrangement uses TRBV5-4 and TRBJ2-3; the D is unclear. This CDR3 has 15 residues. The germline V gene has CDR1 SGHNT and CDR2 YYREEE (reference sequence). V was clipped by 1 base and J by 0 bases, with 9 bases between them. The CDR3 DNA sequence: TGTGCCAGCAGCTTGCGGAAGACTAGCACAGATACGCAGTATTTT. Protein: CASSLRKTSTDTQYF.

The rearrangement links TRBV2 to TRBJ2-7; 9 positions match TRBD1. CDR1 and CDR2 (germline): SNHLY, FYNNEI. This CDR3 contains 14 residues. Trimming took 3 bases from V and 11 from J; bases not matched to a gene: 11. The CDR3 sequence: CASSDSGQGNEKYF. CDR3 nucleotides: TGTGCCAGCAGTGATTCAGGACAGGGGAACGAAAAGTACTTC.

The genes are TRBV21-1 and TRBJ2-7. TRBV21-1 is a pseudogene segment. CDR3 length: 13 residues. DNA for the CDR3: TGTGCCAGCAGCAAAAGCAGGAGCTACGAGCAGTACTTC. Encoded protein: CASSKSRSYEQYF.

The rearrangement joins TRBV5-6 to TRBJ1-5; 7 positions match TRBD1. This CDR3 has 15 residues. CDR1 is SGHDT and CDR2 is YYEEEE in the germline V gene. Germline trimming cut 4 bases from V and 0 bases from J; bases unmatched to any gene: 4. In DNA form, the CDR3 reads TGTGCCAGCAGCAGACGACAGGGTAGCAATCAGCCCCAGCATTTT. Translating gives CASSRRQGSNQPQHF.

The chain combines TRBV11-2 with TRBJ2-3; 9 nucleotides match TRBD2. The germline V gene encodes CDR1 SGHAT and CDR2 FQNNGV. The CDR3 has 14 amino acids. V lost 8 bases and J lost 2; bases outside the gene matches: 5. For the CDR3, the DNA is TGTGCCAGCGGAATAGCGGGAGTCACAGATACGCAGTATTTT. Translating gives CASGIAGVTDTQYF. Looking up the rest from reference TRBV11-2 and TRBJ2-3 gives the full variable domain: EAGVAQSPRYKIIEKRQSVAFWCNPISGHATLYWYQQILGQGPKLLIQFQNNGVVDDSQLPKDRFSAERLKGVDSTLKIQPAKLEDSAVYLCASGIAGVTDTQYFGPGTRLTVL.

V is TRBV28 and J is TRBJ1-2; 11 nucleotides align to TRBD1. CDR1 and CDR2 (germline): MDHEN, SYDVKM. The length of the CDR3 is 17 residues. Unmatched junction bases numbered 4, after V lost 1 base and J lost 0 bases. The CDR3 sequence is CASSLFRDRGANYGYTF. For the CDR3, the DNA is TGTGCCAGCAGTTTATTCCGGGACAGGGGGGCTAACTATGGCTACACCTTC.

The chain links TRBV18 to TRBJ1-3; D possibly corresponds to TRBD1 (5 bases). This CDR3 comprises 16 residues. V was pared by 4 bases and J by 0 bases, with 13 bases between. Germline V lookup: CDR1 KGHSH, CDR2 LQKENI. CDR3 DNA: TGTGCCAGCTCACGGAATGAGGGGCGCTCTGGAAACACCATATATTTT. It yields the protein CASSRNEGRSGNTIYF.

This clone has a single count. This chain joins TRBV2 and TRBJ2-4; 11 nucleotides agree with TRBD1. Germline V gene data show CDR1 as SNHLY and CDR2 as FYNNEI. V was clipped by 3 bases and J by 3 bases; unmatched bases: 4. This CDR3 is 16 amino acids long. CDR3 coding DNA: TGTGCCAGCAGTGATTTGGACAGGGGGCACAAAAACATTCAGTACTTC. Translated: CASSDLDRGHKNIQYF.

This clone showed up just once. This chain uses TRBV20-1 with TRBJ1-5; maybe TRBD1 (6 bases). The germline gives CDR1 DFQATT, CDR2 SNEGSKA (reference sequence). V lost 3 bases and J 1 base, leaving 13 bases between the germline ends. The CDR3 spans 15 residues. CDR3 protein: CSASEGGGSNQPQHF. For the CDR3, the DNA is TGCAGTGCTAGTGAGGGGGGCGGCAGCAATCAGCCCCAGCATTTT.

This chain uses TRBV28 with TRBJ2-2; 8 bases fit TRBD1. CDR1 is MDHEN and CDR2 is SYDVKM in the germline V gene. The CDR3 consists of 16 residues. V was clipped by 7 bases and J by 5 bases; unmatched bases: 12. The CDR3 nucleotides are TGTGCCAGCATGGTGGGTTGGACAGGGTGGACCGGGGAGCTGTTTTTT. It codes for CASMVGWTGWTGELFF.

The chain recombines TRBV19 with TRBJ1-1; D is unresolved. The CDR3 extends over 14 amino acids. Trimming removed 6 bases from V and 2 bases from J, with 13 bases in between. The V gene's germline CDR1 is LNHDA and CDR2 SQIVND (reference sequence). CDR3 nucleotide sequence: TGTGCCAGTAGGAATCATGGGAGAAACACTGAAGCTTTCTTT. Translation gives CASRNHGRNTEAFF.

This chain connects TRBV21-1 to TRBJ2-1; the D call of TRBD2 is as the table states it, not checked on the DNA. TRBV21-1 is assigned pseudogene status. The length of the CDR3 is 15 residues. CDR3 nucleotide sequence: TGTGCCAGCAGCTGGCTAGCGGGAGGGCAGAGTGAGCAGTTCTTC. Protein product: CASSWLAGGQSEQFF.

CDR3 DNA sequence: TGTGCCAGCAGAAAACAGGGGATCGATAATTCACCCCTCCACTTT. Translation: CASRKQGIDNSPLHF. This chain uses TRBV6-5 with TRBJ1-6, with 7 nucleotides matching TRBD1. CDR1 is MNHEY, CDR2 SVGAGI, per germline. The CDR3 contains 15 residues. The J segment lost 5 bases and the V segment lost 6 bases, leaving 7 bases of the junction unmatched.

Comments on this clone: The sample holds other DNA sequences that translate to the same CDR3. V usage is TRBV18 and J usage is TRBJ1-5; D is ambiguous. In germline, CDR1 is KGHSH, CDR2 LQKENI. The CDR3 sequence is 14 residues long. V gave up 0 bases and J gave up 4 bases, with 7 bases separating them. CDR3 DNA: TGTGCCAGCTCACCACCGGGTGGAAATCAGCCCCAGCATTTT. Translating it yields CASSPPGGNQPQHF.

The CDR3 DNA reads as TGTGCCTGGAGCGTAAGGACTAATGAAAAACTGTTTTTT. Residues: CAWSVRTNEKLFF. The V gene is TRBV30, the J gene TRBJ1-4; no reliable D call. This CDR3 comprises 13 residues. V was cut by 3 bases and J by 2 bases, with 7 bases left in between. Germline CDR1 GTSNPN, CDR2 SVGIG (reference sequence). The variable domain in full, completed from reference TRBV30 and TRBJ1-4, reads SQTIHQWPATLVQPVGSPLSLECTVEGTSNPNLYWYRQAAGRGLQLLFYSVGIGQISSEVPQNLSASRPQDRQFILSSKKLLLSDSGFYLCAWSVRTNEKLFFGSGTQLSVL.

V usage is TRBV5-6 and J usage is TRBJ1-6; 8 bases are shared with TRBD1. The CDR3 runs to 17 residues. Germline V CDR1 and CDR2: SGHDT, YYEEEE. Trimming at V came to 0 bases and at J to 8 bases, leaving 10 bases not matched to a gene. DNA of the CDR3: TGTGCCAGCAGCTTGGTTTTGGGACAGGCCACGGATTCACCCCTCCACTTT. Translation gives CASSLVLGQATDSPLHF.

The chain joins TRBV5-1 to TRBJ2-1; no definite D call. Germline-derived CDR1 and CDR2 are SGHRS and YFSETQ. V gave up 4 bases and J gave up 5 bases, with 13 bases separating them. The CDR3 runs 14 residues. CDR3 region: CASSPPRTNNEQFF. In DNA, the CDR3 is TGCGCCAGCAGCCCCCCTAGAACAAACAATGAGCAGTTCTTC.

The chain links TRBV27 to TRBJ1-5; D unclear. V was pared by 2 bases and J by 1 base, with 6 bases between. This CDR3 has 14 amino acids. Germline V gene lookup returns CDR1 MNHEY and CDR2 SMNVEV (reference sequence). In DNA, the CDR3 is TGTGCCAGCAGTTTAAGTGGGAGCAATCAGCCCCAGCATTTT. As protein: CASSLSGSNQPQHF.

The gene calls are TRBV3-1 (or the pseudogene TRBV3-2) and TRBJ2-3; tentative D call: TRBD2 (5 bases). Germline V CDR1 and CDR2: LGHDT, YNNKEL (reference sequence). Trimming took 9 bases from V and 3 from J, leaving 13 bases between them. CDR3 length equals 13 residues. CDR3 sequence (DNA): TGTGCCAGTAGTTTTCCGGGGACAGATACGCAGTATTTT. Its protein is CASSFPGTDTQYF.

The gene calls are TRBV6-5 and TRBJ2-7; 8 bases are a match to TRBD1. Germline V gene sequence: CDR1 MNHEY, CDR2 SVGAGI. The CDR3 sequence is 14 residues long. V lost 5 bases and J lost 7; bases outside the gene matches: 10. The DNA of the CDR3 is TGTGCCAGCAGTAACGCAGGGGGCGCGGAAGAGCAGTACTTC. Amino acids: CASSNAGGAEEQYF.

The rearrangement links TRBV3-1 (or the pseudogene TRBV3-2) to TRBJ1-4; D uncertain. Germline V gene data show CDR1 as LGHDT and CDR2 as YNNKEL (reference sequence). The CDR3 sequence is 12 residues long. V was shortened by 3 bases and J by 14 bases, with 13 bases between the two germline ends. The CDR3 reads CASSQGKNRLFF. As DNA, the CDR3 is TGTGCCAGCAGCCAGGGGAAAAATCGGCTGTTTTTT.

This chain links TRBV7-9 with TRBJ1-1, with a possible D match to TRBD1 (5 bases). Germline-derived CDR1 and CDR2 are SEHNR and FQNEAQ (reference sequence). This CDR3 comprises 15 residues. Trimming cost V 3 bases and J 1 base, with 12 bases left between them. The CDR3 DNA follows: TGTGCCAGCAGCTTCTGGGGGTGGGGGAACACTGAAGCTTTCTTT. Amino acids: CASSFWGWGNTEAFF.

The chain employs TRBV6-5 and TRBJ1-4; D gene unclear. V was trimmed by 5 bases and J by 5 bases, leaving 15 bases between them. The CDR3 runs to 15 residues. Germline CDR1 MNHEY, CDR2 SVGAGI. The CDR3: CASSPRTTINEKLFF. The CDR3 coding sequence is TGTGCCAGCAGTCCCCGGACGACGATAAATGAAAAACTGTTTTTT.

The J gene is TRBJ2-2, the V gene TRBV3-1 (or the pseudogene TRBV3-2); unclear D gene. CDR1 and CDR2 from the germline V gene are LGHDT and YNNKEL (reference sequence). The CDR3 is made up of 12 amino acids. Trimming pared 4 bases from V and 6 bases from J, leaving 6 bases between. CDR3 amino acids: CASSRVPGELFF. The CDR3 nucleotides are TGTGCCAGCAGCCGAGTCCCCGGGGAGCTGTTTTTT.